These 5 T cell receptor beta chains originate from one sample sequenced in a study of molecular identifiers for immune sequencing clone quantification. TCRdb redid the calling of the PCR reads with MiXCR, one entry per CDR3 protein. The sample holds 88,000 or so distinct CDR3 sequences, around a fifth seen once. Sequenced input: naive CD8+ T cells from blood, with Jurkat cell RNA spiked in. Subset defined: FACS-sorted CD8+CD4-CCR7+CD45RA+ naive T cells. These receptors all come from a human donor in good health. Some libraries in this study had Jurkat cell RNA spiked in.

With regard to this clonotype: With a much larger clone just one base away, this may be a read error. The rearrangement joins TRBV12-3 or TRBV12-4 to TRBJ1-5; TRBD1 is a possible D gene (5 bases). CDR3 size: 15 residues. Trimming took 6 bases from V and 4 from J, leaving 16 bases between them. The CDR3 sequence is CASSPLPGLNQPQHF. The CDR3 DNA reads as TGTGCCAGCAGCCCCCTGCCGGGACTAAATCAGCCCCAGCATTTT.

In its sample, this clonotype was seen many times. The V call is TRBV12-3 or TRBV12-4, the J call TRBJ1-1; TRBD1 might be the D (6 bases). The V end was cut by 5 bases, the J end by 4 bases, with 20 bases between. The CDR3 has 16 amino acids. CDR3 amino acids: CASSPPRGGNVTEAFF. CDR3 in DNA: TGTGCCAGCAGTCCACCCAGGGGAGGGAACGTCACTGAAGCTTTCTTT.

In the case of this clonotype: This clone may be a read error of a much larger clone one base away. The chain recombines TRBV5-1 with TRBJ2-7; 7 nucleotides agree with TRBD1. Germline CDR1 SGHRS, CDR2 YFSETQ. This CDR3 contains 14 residues. The CDR3 sequence: CASSSTGITYERYF. The CDR3 nucleotides are TGCGCCAGCAGCTCGACAGGGATTACCTACGAGCGGTACTTC.

With respect to this clonotype: Possible read error: a much larger clone is one base away. The CDR3 end shows no conserved phenylalanine or tryptophan, and so a read error is likely. This rearrangement joins TRBV30 to TRBJ2-7; D ambiguous. V lost 4 bases and J 3 bases, leaving 10 bases between the germline ends. The CDR3 covers 12 residues. The germline V gene has CDR1 GTSNPN and CDR2 SVGIG (reference sequence). CDR3 DNA: TGTGCCTGGAACAGTTACGGCTACGAGCAGTACTAC. Its translation is CAWNSYGYEQYY.

This clonotype was seen repeatedly, ten times or more. The V and J genes are TRBV9 and TRBJ2-1; 7 nucleotides match TRBD2. The CDR3 has 15 residues. Germline assignment: CDR1 SGDLS and CDR2 YYNGEE. V lost 0 bases and J lost 8; bases outside the gene matches: 8. CDR3 in amino acids: CASSVDGRPVDEQFF. Written as DNA, the CDR3 is TGTGCCAGCAGCGTAGACGGGAGGCCGGTCGATGAGCAGTTCTTC.